This note documents a single TCR beta chain sequence. This clonotype was detected a few times. Its antigen is unknown. With a much larger clone just one base away, this may be a read error. The receptor library was made with multiplex PCR. The data were produced on an Illumina HiSeq 4000. TCR beta libraries were built with iRepertoire HTBI primers and Arm-PCR amplification of CDR3 regions. Before sequencing, the PCR products went through gel purification. The authors processed their data as follows. Gene usage analysis of CDR3 amino acid clonotypes relied on the approximately 68 TRBV and 14 TRBJ segments identified across samples. Filtered high-quality paired reads were merged into contigs using COPE and FqMerger. Contigs were aligned with BLAST to IMGT TRBV, TRBD and TRBJ reference genes, and CDR3 was defined per IMGT. Highly expanded clones were defined as clonotypes with a frequency above 0.1%. Shannon entropy served as the measure of repertoire diversity, while the Gini coefficient captured V-J evenness. Clonotypes shared by more than one individual were considered public. TCRdb reprocessing: public reads trimmed at Q25 with fastp, clones called with MiXCR, in-frame beta chains kept. CDR3 protein sequences are deduplicated, and each keeps its most common genes and DNA. TCRdb, rather than the study authors, made the V and J calls. The sample profile shows about 470,000 distinct CDR3 sequences; around 15% of them were found once. The ten biggest clones cover 12% of the sample.

The data were obtained in a study of regulatory T cells in long-lasting Graves disease (dated by TCRdb to 2020 to 2023). Context from the whole study: Newly diagnosed Graves' disease patients had taken antithyroid drugs for less than 3 months. Patients with persistent Graves' disease were compared with patients with newly diagnosed Graves' disease using TCR sequencing and RNA sequencing of peripheral blood. The study took place in China and was registered as a clinical trial. A total of 35 or so samples underwent TCR sequencing: around 13 from persistent and some 20 from newly diagnosed Graves' disease patients. Overall study results and their limits: Preferential use of TRBV28, TRBJ1-2 and TRBJ2-5 was observed in persistent disease, whereas TRBV20-1 and TRBJ2-1 were favored in newly diagnosed disease. The small sample size was acknowledged by the authors as a limitation that may reduce accuracy. Sequencing and analysis were limited to the TCR beta chain. A larger number of public clonotypes was shared among persistent patients (fewer than 3,000) than among newly diagnosed patients (roughly 980). Because the primary lesion, thyroid tissue, could not be accessed, the study looked at peripheral blood alone. Compared with newly diagnosed patients, persistent Graves' disease patients had lower TCR Shannon entropy and fewer highly expanded clones, which suggests clonal expansion.

The time point label, read with the paper, signifies: newly diagnosed GD, antithyroid drugs for less than 3 months. For both TCR sequencing and RNA sequencing, RNA was extracted from PBMCs using TRIzol. The diagnosis of Graves' disease was made according to American Thyroid Association guidelines. Patients for the study were recruited at an endocrinology department in Xi'an, China. Each patient gave about 8.1 milliliters of peripheral blood, collected in an EDTA anticoagulant tube. Ficoll Paque Plus density gradient separation was used to isolate PBMCs, and no further T cell sorting was performed. An Agilent 2100 Bioanalyzer and agarose gel were used to check RNA quality, and a NanoDrop 2000 was used to measure RNA concentration. Per the germline V gene, SGHRS is the CDR1 and YFSETQ is the CDR2. From the cysteine up to the phenylalanine, the CDR3 has a length of 16 residues. The kept DNA is CDR3 alone, 48 bases in frame from the first base.

These same records also appear under a second study, on T cells in Graves' hyperthyroidism and ophthalmopathy. As that second study puts it: Stable Graves' hyperthyroidism was defined as no progression to ophthalmopathy during 18 months of follow-up. The hyperthyroidism patients were between 18 and 65 years old and newly diagnosed, with a disease duration of less than 2 months. The study excluded patients with uncontrolled infections, other autoimmune diseases, pregnancy or lactation. Diagnoses relied on clinical symptoms, serum thyroxine and TRAb, thyroid ultrasound and orbital computed tomography. The TCR CDR3 was subjected to a first round of RT-PCR using the HTBI primer set and the Qiagen OneStep RT-PCR kit. Most expanded thyroid clonotypes (frequency above 0.001) were also detected in blood, suggesting blood repertoires may reflect thyroid immune responses. Ophthalmopathy was separated from stable hyperthyroidism by a 13 V-J signature model, with approximately 90% sensitivity and approximately 81% specificity obtained in cross-validation and 80%/75% obtained in testing. In validation, progression to ophthalmopathy was predicted by the model with approximately 67% sensitivity and 72% to 85% specificity, a median of about 6.4 months before onset. A discovery cohort of around 98 patients, approximately 44 with Graves' ophthalmopathy and 55 to 60 with stable Graves' hyperthyroidism, was used to find distinguishing TCR V-J signatures. An independent validation cohort of 18 to 20 hyperthyroidism patients and over 15 patients who later progressed to ophthalmopathy tested prospective prediction of ophthalmopathy. The 95 to 100 discovery patients were divided at random into training and test sets in a 7:3 ratio. In several Graves' hyperthyroidism patients, the study also compared T-cell repertoires from thyroid tissue with T-cell repertoires from blood. After sampling, hyperthyroidism patients received methimazole starting at 30 mg daily, and ophthalmopathy patients received high-dose intravenous methylprednisolone. Libraries were constructed in a second round of multiplex PCR, after which size selection and purification were performed. Sequencing of the libraries was done on an Illumina HiSeq2000 using paired-end 100 bp reads. Raw data were processed with SOAPnuke, discarding reads with adapters, uncalled bases, mean Phred below 15, or no exact constant-primer or identifier match. COPE v1.2.5 was used to merge high-quality paired reads, and clonotypes were defined as unique nucleotide sequences. Clonotypes were aligned to IMGT TRBV, TRBD and TRBJ reference segments using MiTCR v1.1. Only V-J combinations with frequency above 0.0001, covering approximately 99% of repertoires, were analysed. The TCS score was defined as the ratio of F50 (clonal expansion) to E x V (chaos), calculated using BLOSUM62-based TCRdist between CDR3 peptides within each V-J. Welch's t-statistics and random forest reduced approximately 520 V-J features to around 14, which were used in a naive Bayes classifier (R e1071). Sample size was not statistically predetermined, and blinding of investigators to group allocation was not performed. TCR Vbeta CDR3 sequencing of 130 to 150 peripheral blood samples (roughly 43 ophthalmopathy, roughly 74 hyperthyroidism and around 17 progressor patients) is reported in the paper.

Material: peripheral blood mononuclear cells (PBMCs), obtained at new diagnosis, from a patient treated with antithyroid drugs. The rearrangement combines TRBV5-1 with TRBJ2-1, and TRBD1 matches 9 of the central bases. The source is a man aged 40-55 years with Graves disease. Donor details come from another sample of the same person, matched by shared clones. CDR3 protein: CASGLLDRGTYNEQFF. The DNA sequence reads TGCGCCAGCGGCTTGCTGGACAGGGGAACCTACAATGAGCAGTTCTTC.